The clone carrying this T cell receptor (beta chain) appeared many times. One entry per CDR3 protein, called by TCRdb with MiXCR from the RT-PCR reads. The sample holds 650,000 to 800,000 distinct CDR3 sequences, around 14% seen once. CDR3 length: 16 amino acids. V trimming: 7 bases; J trimming: 6 bases; junction bases outside the gene matches: 9. The TCR was taken from a female donor in good health, serving as a healthy control. The chain links TRBV12-3 or TRBV12-4 to TRBJ2-3, with 14 bases that match TRBD2. The sample comprised memory CD4+ T cells from blood. As DNA, the CDR3 is TGTGCCAGCACCTCCCTTGGACTAGCGGGAGGTGATACGCAGTATTTT. This sequence encodes CASTSLGLAGGDTQYF.